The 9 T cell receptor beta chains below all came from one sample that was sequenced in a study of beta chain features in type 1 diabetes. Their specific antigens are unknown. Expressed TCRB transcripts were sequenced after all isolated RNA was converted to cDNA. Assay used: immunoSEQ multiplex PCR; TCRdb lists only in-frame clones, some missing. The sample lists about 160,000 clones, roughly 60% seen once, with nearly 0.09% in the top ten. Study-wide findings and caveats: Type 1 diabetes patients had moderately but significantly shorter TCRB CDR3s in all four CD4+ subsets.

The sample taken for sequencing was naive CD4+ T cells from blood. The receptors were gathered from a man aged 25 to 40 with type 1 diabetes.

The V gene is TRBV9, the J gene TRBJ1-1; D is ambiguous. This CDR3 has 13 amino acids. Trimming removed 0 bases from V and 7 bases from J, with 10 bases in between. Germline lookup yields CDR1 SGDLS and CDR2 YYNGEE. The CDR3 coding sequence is TGTGCCAGCAGCGTAGCCGGTTATGGTGAAGCTTTCTTT. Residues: CASSVAGYGEAFF.

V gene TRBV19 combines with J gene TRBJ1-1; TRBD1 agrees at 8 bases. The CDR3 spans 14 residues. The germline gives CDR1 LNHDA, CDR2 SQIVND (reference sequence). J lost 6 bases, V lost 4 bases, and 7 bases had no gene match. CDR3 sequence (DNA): TGTGCCAGTAGTACCGGACAGGGAAAAGCTGAAGCTTTCTTT. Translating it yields CASSTGQGKAEAFF.

CDR3 region: CASSLGTSGVNEQFF. The CDR3 region has the DNA TGTGCCAGCAGCTTAGGGACTAGCGGGGTGAATGAGCAGTTCTTC. The chain recombines TRBV7-2 with TRBJ2-1; 12 bases match TRBD2. The ends lost 1 base at V and 7 bases at J; junction bases unmatched: 2. The germline V gene has CDR1 SGHTA and CDR2 FQGNSA. The CDR3 extends over 15 amino acids.

The CDR3 DNA follows: TGTGCCAGCAGTCTCGCCCGGGGGGGCCACACTGAAGCTTTCTTT. Its protein is CASSLARGGHTEAFF. This sequence joins TRBV28 and TRBJ1-1, with D perhaps matching TRBD1 (6 bases). V lost 5 bases and J 3 bases, leaving 16 bases between the germline ends. The CDR3 length is 15 residues. Germline V gene sequence: CDR1 MDHEN, CDR2 SYDVKM.

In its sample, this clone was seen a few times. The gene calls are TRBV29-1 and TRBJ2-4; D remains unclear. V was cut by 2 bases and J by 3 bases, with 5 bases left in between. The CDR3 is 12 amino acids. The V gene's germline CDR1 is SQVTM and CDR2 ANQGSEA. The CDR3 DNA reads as TGCAGCGTTGAAAAGGACAAAAACATTCAGTACTTC. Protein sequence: CSVEKDKNIQYF.

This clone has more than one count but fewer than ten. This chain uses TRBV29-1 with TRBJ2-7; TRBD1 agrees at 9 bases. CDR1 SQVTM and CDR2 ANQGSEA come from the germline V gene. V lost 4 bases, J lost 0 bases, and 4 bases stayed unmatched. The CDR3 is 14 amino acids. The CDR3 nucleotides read TGCAGCGTTGCGGGACAGGGAGGCTCCTACGAGCAGTACTTC. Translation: CSVAGQGGSYEQYF.

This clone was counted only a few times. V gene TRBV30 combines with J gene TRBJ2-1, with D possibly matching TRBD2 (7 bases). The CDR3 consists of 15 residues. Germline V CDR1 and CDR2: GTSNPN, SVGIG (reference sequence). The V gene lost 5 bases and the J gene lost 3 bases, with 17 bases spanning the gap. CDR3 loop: CAWALVGGGYNEQFF. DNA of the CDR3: TGTGCCTGGGCCCTGGTGGGAGGGGGCTACAATGAGCAGTTCTTC.

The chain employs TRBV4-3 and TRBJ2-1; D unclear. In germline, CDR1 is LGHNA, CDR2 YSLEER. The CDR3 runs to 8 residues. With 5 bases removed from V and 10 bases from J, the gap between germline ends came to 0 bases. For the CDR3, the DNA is TGCGCCAGCAGCGAGCAGTTCTTC. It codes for CASSEQFF.

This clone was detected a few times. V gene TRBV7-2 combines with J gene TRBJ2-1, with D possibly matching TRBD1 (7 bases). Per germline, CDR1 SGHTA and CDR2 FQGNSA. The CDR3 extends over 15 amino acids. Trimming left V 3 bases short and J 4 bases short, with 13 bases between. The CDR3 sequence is CASSFSGGLYNEQFF. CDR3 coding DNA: TGTGCCAGCAGCTTTTCAGGGGGACTTTACAATGAGCAGTTCTTC.